This TCR beta chain was profiled in a study of blood T cell repertoires in COVID-19. In the study overall: T cells, B-cell-depleted T cells, or PBMCs provided the cDNA or gDNA that served as material.

V lost 4 bases, J lost 1 base, and 4 bases stayed unmatched. Germline CDR1 is SGHRS and CDR2 is YFSETQ. The CDR3 has 15 residues. Those enrolled, adults aged roughly 18 to 90 years, came from about two dozen US areas. TCRdb keeps only in-frame clones here, not all; method: immunoSEQ multiplex PCR. The data hold roughly 250,000 clones, with roughly 93% observed a single time. This chain connects TRBV5-1 to TRBJ1-1, with 10 bases matching TRBD1. The sequence was obtained from a woman aged 40 to 50 with acute COVID-19. What was sequenced was PBMCs or T cells enriched from blood (not recorded which). The CDR3 region has the DNA TGCGCCAGCAGCCCGGGGACAGGGGAGAACACTGAAGCTTTCTTT. This sequence encodes CASSPGTGENTEAFF.